The 8 T cell receptor beta chains below come from one sample, sequenced in a study of blood T cell repertoires in COVID-19. Method: immunoSEQ multiplex PCR; TCRdb's copy keeps in-frame clones and lacks some. The sample consists of over 350,000 clones, about nine tenths of them appearing once. Sequencing was performed on PBMCs or T cells enriched from blood (not recorded which). The receptors were sampled from a woman in her 40s who had been exposed to COVID-19.

CDR3 bases: TGTGCCAGCAGTTACCTAACGAGGGAGCAGTACTTC. The encoded protein is CASSYLTREQYF. V and J are TRBV6-2 or TRBV6-3 and TRBJ2-7; D gene uncertain. There are 12 residues in the CDR3. Germline CDR1 is MNHEY and CDR2 is SVGEGT. V was shortened by 2 bases and J by 7 bases, with 9 bases between the two germline ends.

This rearrangement joins TRBV18 to TRBJ2-1, with 9 bases aligning to TRBD1. The V gene's germline CDR1 is KGHSH and CDR2 LQKENI. J gave up 7 bases and V 3 bases, and 4 bases lay outside the gene matches. This CDR3 has 14 residues. CDR3 DNA sequence: TGTGCCAGCTCACCCGGGACAGGGCAAAATGAGCAGTTCTTC. Translation gives CASSPGTGQNEQFF.

Points on this clone: At one end, the junction sequence differs from germline, possibly due to a read error. This sequence joins TRBV7-9 and TRBJ1-1; D is possibly TRBD1 (6 bases). CDR3 length equals 12 residues. Germline V gives CDR1 SEHNR, CDR2 FQNEAQ (reference sequence). CDR3 in amino acids: CASSGQSTKAFF. The DNA of the CDR3 is TGTGCCAGCAGCGGACAGAGCACTAAAGCTTTCTTT.

The chain is built from TRBV7-2 and TRBJ2-2; 7 bases match TRBD1. Germline CDR1 and CDR2: SGHTA and FQGNSA. V was pared by 11 bases and J by 1 base, with 4 bases of the junction left unmatched. The CDR3 has 13 residues. The CDR3 bases are TGTGCCGGGGGACAGAGGAACACCGGGGAGCTGTTTTTT. Protein product: CAGGQRNTGELFF.

The V gene is TRBV14, the J gene TRBJ1-4; tentative D call: TRBD1 (6 bases). Deletions cut 3 bases from V and 4 bases from J, with 15 bases between. The CDR3 is made up of 16 amino acids. CDR1 SGHDN and CDR2 FVKESK come from the germline V gene. The chain's CDR3 is CASSQTRGPLNEKLFF. The CDR3 DNA sequence: TGTGCCAGCAGCCAGACCAGGGGACCGCTTAATGAAAAACTGTTTTTT. The whole variable domain, filled in from reference TRBV14 and TRBJ1-4, reads EAGVTQFPSHSVIEKGQTVTLRCDPISGHDNLYWYRRVMGKEIKFLLHFVKESKQDESGMPNNRFLAERTGGTYSTLKVQPAELEDSGVYFCASSQTRGPLNEKLFFGSGTQLSVL.

This chain uses TRBV30 with TRBJ1-5; TRBD1 agrees at 10 bases. This CDR3 has 15 residues. The germline V gene encodes CDR1 GTSNPN and CDR2 SVGIG (reference sequence). Losses at the gene ends were 1 base for V and 0 bases for J; bases not matched to a gene: 0. CDR3 sequence reads: CAWSGDRGSNQPQHF. CDR3 DNA: TGTGCCTGGAGTGGGGACAGGGGTAGCAATCAGCCCCAGCATTTT. Full variable domain (outside the CDR3, taken from reference TRBV30 and TRBJ1-5): SQTIHQWPATLVQPVGSPLSLECTVEGTSNPNLYWYRQAAGRGLQLLFYSVGIGQISSEVPQNLSASRPQDRQFILSSKKLLLSDSGFYLCAWSGDRGSNQPQHFGDGTRLSIL.

The genes are TRBV5-1 and TRBJ1-4; D possibly corresponds to TRBD1 (6 bases). CDR1 and CDR2 (germline): SGHRS, YFSETQ. V was shortened by 4 bases and J by 2 bases, with 15 bases between the two germline ends. This CDR3 region has 16 residues. The CDR3 sequence is CASSGTRGFTNEKLFF. CDR3 nucleotides: TGCGCCAGCAGCGGAACGAGGGGGTTCACTAATGAAAAACTGTTTTTT.

V and J are TRBV20-1 and TRBJ1-1; the match to TRBD1 covers 7 bases. Germline V gene sequence: CDR1 DFQATT, CDR2 SNEGSKA (reference sequence). The CDR3 runs to 16 residues. Germline trimming cut 3 bases from V and 1 base from J; bases unmatched to any gene: 11. The CDR3 protein is CSASRGQATTNTEAFF. Written as DNA, the CDR3 is TGCAGTGCTAGTCGAGGACAGGCGACTACGAACACTGAAGCTTTCTTT.